This is a list of T cell receptor beta chains from one sample in a study of blood T cell repertoires in COVID-19. TCRdb keeps only in-frame clones here, not all; method: immunoSEQ multiplex PCR. Of 50,000 to 65,000 clones listed, 88% are singletons. The sequencing input was peripheral blood. The receptors here all came from a man aged 45 to 65 with active COVID-19. Each CDR3 is given with its conserved first and last residue. D genes are given only for firm matches. A clone size is listed for some rows: how often the clone was seen (once, few, many), or a class if it is expanded.

TRBV4-1	TRBD2	TRBJ2-5	NA	TGCGCCAGCAGCCAAGGGGGGCGGGGTAGCGGGGTACAAGAGACCCAGTACTTC	CASSQGGRGSGVQETQYF
TRBV6-5	TRBD1	TRBJ2-7	NA	TGTGCCAGCTCTCCGAGGGGGACAGGGCTCGAGCAGTACTTC	CASSPRGTGLEQYF
TRBV15	TRBD1	TRBJ2-7	NA	TGTGCCACCACCCCGGGCCTAGGGGGCAGAGAGCAGTACTTC	CATTPGLGGREQYF
TRBV5-4	NA	TRBJ1-2	NA	TGTGCCAGCAGCTTGGGGGCAAGGGGGATTAACTATGGCTACACCTTC	CASSLGARGINYGYTF
TRBV3-1/TRBV3-2	TRBD2	TRBJ2-7	once	TGTGCCACCCAGCGGGGGCCCTACGAGCAGTACTTC	CATQRGPYEQYF
TRBV29-1	NA	TRBJ1-1	once	TGCAGCGTGGCCCCCCACATGAACACTGAAGCTTTCTTT	CSVAPHMNTEAFF
TRBV11-1	NA	TRBJ2-2	NA	TGTGCCAGCAGCTGGGCAGCTGTAAACACCGGGGAGCTGTTTTTT	CASSWAAVNTGELFF
TRBV27	NA	TRBJ2-3	NA	TGTGCCAGCAATCGGGAGTTCGGCTTATCCGATACGCAGTATTTT	CASNREFGLSDTQYF
TRBV19	NA	TRBJ2-5	NA	TGTGCCACCGGGCCGGGGATAAGGGAGACCCAGTACTTC	CATGPGIRETQYF
TRBV7-9	TRBD1	TRBJ2-2	NA	TGTGCCAGCAGCTTAATCTCGGGACAGGGGCCCGGGGAGCTGTTTTTT	CASSLISGQGPGELFF
TRBV3-1/TRBV3-2	TRBD1	TRBJ1-2	once	TGTGCCAGCAGCCCGGGACAGGGTTACAGGGGCTACACCTTC	CASSPGQGYRGYTF
TRBV28	NA	TRBJ2-2	NA	TGTGCCAGCAGTGAGGAATACTCGGGGACCGGGGAGCTGTTTTTT	CASSEEYSGTGELFF
TRBV3-1/TRBV3-2	TRBD1	TRBJ2-2	once	TGTGCCAGCAGCCAGTCCATCACAGGGGGAACCGGGGAGCTGTTTTTT	CASSQSITGGTGELFF
TRBV7-7	TRBD2	TRBJ2-1	once	TGTGCTAGCAGCTTAGCTAGCGGGGGGGCAAATGAGCAGTTCTTC	CASSLASGGANEQFF
TRBV10-3	NA	TRBJ2-3	NA	TGTGCCATCAGTGAGTCTACGGGTACGCAGTATTTT	CAISESTGTQYF
TRBV3-1/TRBV3-2	NA	TRBJ2-7	NA	TGTGCCAGCAGCCAAGCCCCGGGGAAAACCTACGAGCAGTACTTC	CASSQAPGKTYEQYF
TRBV6-5	NA	TRBJ2-2	NA	TGTGCCAGCAGTTACTCATCAGGGGCCGGGGAGCTGTTTTTT	CASSYSSGAGELFF
TRBV5-4	NA	TRBJ1-1	NA	TGTGCCAGCAGCTTGGTTACCGGGCCCCGGGAGGCTTTCTTT	CASSLVTGPREAFF
TRBV15	NA	TRBJ1-1	NA	TGTGCCACCAGCAGAGAAGCGGGTTTGGGGGCTGAAGCTTTCTTT	CATSREAGLGAEAFF
TRBV5-4	NA	TRBJ2-3	NA	TGTGCCAGCAGCCCCGGAGGGCTGCAGGGGGCAGATACGCAGTATTTT	CASSPGGLQGADTQYF
TRBV19	NA	TRBJ2-7	NA	TGTGCCAGTAAAAGACAGGCCTTTTCAGGTTACGAGCAGTACTTC	CASKRQAFSGYEQYF
TRBV5-1	NA	TRBJ2-2	once	TGCGCCAGCAGCCCACGTAGTGGCACCGGGGAGCTGTTTTTT	CASSPRSGTGELFF
TRBV4-3	NA	TRBJ1-1	NA	TGCGCCAGCAGCCCCGACGTATCTCTTTTCTTCGGGGCTTTCTTT	CASSPDVSLFFGAFF
TRBV2	NA	TRBJ1-1	few	TGTGCCAGCACGGTCGGGGAGAACACTGAAGCTTTCTTT	CASTVGENTEAFF
TRBV7-2	TRBD2	TRBJ2-3	NA	TGTGCCAGCAGCCCACCGGGACTAGCGGGGCGTACGCAGTATTTT	CASSPPGLAGRTQYF
TRBV6-5	TRBD1	TRBJ1-4	NA	TGTGCCAGCAGTTTATATTTACAGGGGAATGAAAAACTGTTTTTT	CASSLYLQGNEKLFF
TRBV6-2/TRBV6-3	NA	TRBJ1-5	NA	TGTGCCAGCAGTTACGCCGAAGCCCTAGGACAGCTTAGCAATCAGCCCCAGCATTTT	CASSYAEALGQLSNQPQHF
TRBV9	TRBD1	TRBJ1-2	NA	TGTGCCAGCAGCGCTTCATTCCCGGGACAGAGCTATGGCTACACCTTC	CASSASFPGQSYGYTF
TRBV9	NA	TRBJ2-1	NA	TGTGCCAGCAGCGTTTCCGGGGGCAATGAGCAGTTCTTC	CASSVSGGNEQFF